What follows are 8 T cell receptor beta chains derived from one specimen sequenced in a study of blood T cell repertoires in COVID-19. The protocol was immunoSEQ multiplex PCR, while the TCRdb copy is restricted to in-frame clones and leaves out a portion. Of more than 60,000 clones in the sample, 82% are singletons; the top ten hold roughly an eighth. The sequenced sample was peripheral blood. The receptors shown here come from an elderly woman with acute or convalescent COVID-19.

The chain joins TRBV19 to TRBJ2-1; possibly TRBD2 for D (5 bases). Germline values: CDR1 LNHDA, CDR2 SQIVND (reference sequence). The V and J ends lost 3 bases and 1 base respectively, with 10 bases between them. CDR3 length: 15 amino acids. The CDR3 DNA is TGTGCCAGTAGTATGAGGGTGGGGTCCTACAATGAGCAGTTCTTC. Translation: CASSMRVGSYNEQFF.

The chain recombines TRBV6-5 with TRBJ2-1, with 7 bases aligning to TRBD1. Germline V lookup: CDR1 MNHEY, CDR2 SVGAGI. This CDR3 region has 15 residues. V was pared by 10 bases and J by 0 bases, with 9 bases of the junction left unmatched. Here the CDR3 reads CATDRDGSSYNEQFF. As DNA, the CDR3 is TGTGCCACCGACAGGGACGGAAGCTCCTACAATGAGCAGTTCTTC.

The V gene is TRBV5-1, the J gene TRBJ2-7; 9 bases fit TRBD1. Germline V gene data show CDR1 as SGHRS and CDR2 as YFSETQ. With 3 bases clipped from V and 5 bases from J, the junction kept 6 bases outside the gene matches. The CDR3 totals 14 residues. The CDR3 nucleotides are TGCGCCAGCAGCTGGGACAGGGTAAGCGACGAGCAGTACTTC. Its protein is CASSWDRVSDEQYF.

The V and J genes are TRBV19 and TRBJ2-1; D not resolved. The CDR3 spans 13 residues. CDR1 and CDR2 (germline): LNHDA, SQIVND (reference sequence). Trimming removed 2 bases at V and 7 bases at J, with 9 bases between. Here the CDR3 DNA reads TGTGCCAGTAGTATATATTCCGGGAATGAGCAGTTCTTC. Its translation is CASSIYSGNEQFF.

The chain has TRBV3-1 (or the pseudogene TRBV3-2) and TRBJ1-5; D possibly corresponds to TRBD1 (5 bases). Germline V gene sequence: CDR1 LGHDT, CDR2 YNNKEL (reference sequence). With 5 bases removed from V and 5 bases from J, the gap between germline ends came to 10 bases. There are 13 residues in the CDR3. CDR3: CASSYDRDQPQHF. The CDR3 nucleotides read TGTGCCAGCAGCTACGACAGAGATCAGCCCCAGCATTTT.

In this sample, this clone turned up a few times. The rearrangement uses TRBV7-9 and TRBJ2-7; D perhaps matches TRBD2 (5 bases). CDR1 SEHNR and CDR2 FQNEAQ come from the germline V gene (reference sequence). The CDR3 runs to 14 residues. Between the trimmed V and J ends, which lost 5 bases and 2 bases, there was a span of 13 bases. CDR3 sequence reads: CASSPGLATYEQYF. The CDR3 nucleotides are TGTGCCAGCAGCCCAGGACTGGCTACCTACGAGCAGTACTTC. The complete variable domain, with remaining parts taken from reference TRBV7-9 and TRBJ2-7, reads DTGVSQNPRHKITKRGQNVTFRCDPISEHNRLYWYRQTLGQGPEFLTYFQNEAQLEKSRLLSDRFSAERPKGSFSTLEIQRTEQGDSAMYLCASSPGLATYEQYFGPGTRLTVT.

This clone was seen a single time. J is TRBJ2-5 and V is TRBV7-2; 9 positions match TRBD1. Germline CDR1 SGHTA, CDR2 FQGNSA. The CDR3 runs 16 residues. J gave up 3 bases and V 4 bases, and 9 bases lay outside the gene matches. The CDR3 reads CASSWGQGIGEETQYF. CDR3 coding DNA: TGTGCCAGCAGCTGGGGACAGGGAATTGGGGAAGAGACCCAGTACTTC. Full variable domain (missing parts from reference TRBV7-2 and TRBJ2-5): GAGVSQSPSNKVTEKGKDVELRCDPISGHTALYWYRQSLGQGLEFLIYFQGNSAPDKSGLPSDRFSAERTGGSVSTLTIQRTQQEDSAVYLCASSWGQGIGEETQYFGPGTRLLVL.

The chain links TRBV7-3 to TRBJ2-1, with 13 bases that match TRBD2. V was clipped by 5 bases and J by 0 bases; unmatched bases: 7. Germline V lookup: CDR1 SGHTA, CDR2 FQGTGA. The CDR3 is 18 residues long. CDR3 residues: CASSEGLAGRTSYNEQFF. The CDR3 DNA reads as TGTGCCAGCAGCGAGGGACTAGCGGGAAGAACCTCCTACAATGAGCAGTTCTTC.